This passage covers 8 T cell receptor beta chains from one sample sequenced in a study of T cells after yellow fever vaccination. TCRdb re-called the 5' RACE reads with MiXCR, one entry per CDR3 protein. The sample carries roughly 300,000 distinct CDR3 sequences, 6.5% to 8.5% recorded once. The sample was PBMCs, taken 45 days after the first yellow fever vaccination. The receptors shown here come from a young man who received the YFV17D yellow fever vaccine.

This clonotype turned up a few times. The chain has TRBV14 and TRBJ1-3, with unresolved D. V gave up 3 bases and J gave up 0 bases, with 6 bases separating them. The CDR3 totals 14 residues. Germline values: CDR1 SGHDN, CDR2 FVKESK. In DNA form, the CDR3 reads TGTGCCAGCAGCCAGGTCGGCTCTGGAAACACCATATATTTT. Encoded protein: CASSQVGSGNTIYF.

The chain joins TRBV30 to TRBJ1-2; D not certain. The CDR3 consists of 11 residues. CDR1 and CDR2 (germline): GTSNPN, SVGIG (reference sequence). V was shortened by 0 bases and J by 12 bases, with 11 bases between the two germline ends. DNA of the CDR3: TGTGCCTGGAGTGTAGGAGCAGTGCACACCTTC. Its protein product is CAWSVGAVHTF.

The V gene is TRBV6-2 or TRBV6-3, the J gene TRBJ2-1; maybe TRBD1 (5 bases). Germline V gene lookup returns CDR1 MNHEY and CDR2 SVGEGT. Trimming removed 4 bases at V and 2 bases at J, with 6 bases between. This CDR3 is 13 amino acids long. As DNA, the CDR3 is TGTGCCAGCAGTTGGACAACCTACAATGAGCAGTTCTTC. This gives the protein CASSWTTYNEQFF.

The chain links TRBV7-9 to TRBJ1-1, with a weak D call TRBD1 (5 bases). CDR3 length: 17 residues. CDR1 SEHNR and CDR2 FQNEAQ come from the germline V gene (reference sequence). Trimming shortened V by 6 bases and J by 1 base, and 21 bases separated the two germline ends. The CDR3: CASSSDSGAGENTEAFF. CDR3 coding DNA: TGTGCCAGCAGTTCCGATTCGGGTGCGGGGGAGAACACTGAAGCTTTCTTT. Full variable domain (missing parts from reference TRBV7-9 and TRBJ1-1): DTGVSQNPRHKITKRGQNVTFRCDPISEHNRLYWYRQTLGQGPEFLTYFQNEAQLEKSRLLSDRFSAERPKGSFSTLEIQRTEQGDSAMYLCASSSDSGAGENTEAFFGQGTRLTVV.

This sequence joins TRBV12-3 or TRBV12-4 and TRBJ2-3; no firm D call. The germline V and J ends were trimmed by 5 bases and 2 bases, with 11 bases remaining between them. CDR3 length equals 14 residues. DNA for the CDR3: TGTGCCAGCAGTCGCGTTCTCTCCACAGATACGCAGTATTTT. Translation: CASSRVLSTDTQYF.

The chain recombines TRBV10-3 with TRBJ2-2; no clear D. The V gene lost 8 bases and the J gene lost 3 bases, with 13 bases spanning the gap. Germline V gene lookup returns CDR1 ENHRY and CDR2 SYGVKD. The CDR3 totals 14 residues. The chain's CDR3 is CAIEPSWDTGELFF. The CDR3 nucleotides read TGTGCCATCGAGCCTAGTTGGGACACCGGGGAGCTGTTTTTT.

The chain couples TRBV5-1 to TRBJ2-5, with TRBD2 identical over 15 bases. The V and J ends lost 4 bases and 3 bases, in that order; junction bases with no gene match: 4. CDR1 and CDR2 from the germline V gene are SGHRS and YFSETQ. The CDR3 is 16 residues long. CDR3 region: CASSLGLAGGEETQYF. The CDR3 bases are TGCGCCAGCAGCCTGGGACTAGCGGGGGGAGAAGAGACCCAGTACTTC.

The CDR3 coding sequence is TGCGCCAGCAGCTTGCAGGACACGCAGTATTTT. Protein product: CASSLQDTQYF. The J gene is TRBJ2-3, the V gene TRBV5-1; D not resolved. Trimming shortened V by 1 base and J by 9 bases, and 6 bases separated the two germline ends. This CDR3 spans 11 amino acids. CDR1 is SGHRS and CDR2 is YFSETQ in the germline V gene.